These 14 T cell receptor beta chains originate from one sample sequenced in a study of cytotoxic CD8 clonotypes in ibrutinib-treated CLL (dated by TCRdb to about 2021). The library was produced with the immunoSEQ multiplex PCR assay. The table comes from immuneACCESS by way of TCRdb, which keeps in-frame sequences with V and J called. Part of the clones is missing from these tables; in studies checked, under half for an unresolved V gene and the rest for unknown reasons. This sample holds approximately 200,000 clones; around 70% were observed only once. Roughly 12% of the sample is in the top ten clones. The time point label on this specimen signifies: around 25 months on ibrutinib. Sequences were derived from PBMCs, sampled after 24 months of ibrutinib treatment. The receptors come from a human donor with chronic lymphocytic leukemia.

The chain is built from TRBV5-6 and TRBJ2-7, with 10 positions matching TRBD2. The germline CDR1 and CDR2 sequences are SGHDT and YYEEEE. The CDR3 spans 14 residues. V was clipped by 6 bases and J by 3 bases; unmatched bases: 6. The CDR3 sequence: CASIEAGGIYEQYF. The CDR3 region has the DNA TGTGCCAGCATCGAAGCGGGAGGGATCTACGAGCAGTACTTC.

CDR3 sequence (DNA): TGTGCCAGCAGACGTCAGGGAACTGGGACTGAAGCTTTCTTT. Translating gives CASRRQGTGTEAFF. V usage is TRBV6-1 and J usage is TRBJ1-1, with D possibly TRBD1 on 5 matching bases. CDR3 length: 14 residues. Germline V gene lookup returns CDR1 MNHNS and CDR2 SASEGT. Trimming removed 6 bases from V and 5 bases from J, with 16 bases in between.

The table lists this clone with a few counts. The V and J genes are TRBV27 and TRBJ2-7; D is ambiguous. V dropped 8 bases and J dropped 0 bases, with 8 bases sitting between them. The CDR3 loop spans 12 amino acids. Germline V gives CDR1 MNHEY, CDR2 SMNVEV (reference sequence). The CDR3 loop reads CASLRSSYEQYF. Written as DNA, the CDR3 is TGTGCCAGCCTACGGTCCTCCTACGAGCAGTACTTC.

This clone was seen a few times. CDR3 amino acids: CASSVIGGSNQPQHF. CDR3 bases: TGTGCCAGCAGCGTCATCGGGGGTAGCAATCAGCCCCAGCATTTT. The chain combines TRBV27 with TRBJ1-5; the D gene is possibly TRBD1 (5 bases). This CDR3 comprises 15 residues. Trimming removed 6 bases at V and 0 bases at J, with 12 bases between. Germline loops: CDR1 MNHEY, CDR2 SMNVEV (reference sequence).

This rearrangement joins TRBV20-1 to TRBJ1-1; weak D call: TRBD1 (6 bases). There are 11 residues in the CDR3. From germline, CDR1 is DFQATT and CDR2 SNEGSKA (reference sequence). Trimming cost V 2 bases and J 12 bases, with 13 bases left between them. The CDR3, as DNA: TGCAGTGCTAGACAGGGGTATTTTACTTTCTTT. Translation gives CSARQGYFTFF.

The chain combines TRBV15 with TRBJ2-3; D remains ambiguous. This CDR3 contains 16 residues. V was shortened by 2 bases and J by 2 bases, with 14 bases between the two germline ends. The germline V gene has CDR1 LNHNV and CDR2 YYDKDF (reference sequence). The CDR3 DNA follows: TGTGCCACCAGCAGATCCCCCCTAAGCCCCACAGATACGCAGTATTTT. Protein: CATSRSPLSPTDTQYF. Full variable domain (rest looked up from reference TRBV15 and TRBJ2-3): DAMVIQNPRYQVTQFGKPVTLSCSQTLNHNVMYWYQQKSSQAPKLLFHYYDKDFNNEADTPDNFQSRRPNTSFCFLDIRSPGLGDTAMYLCATSRSPLSPTDTQYFGPGTRLTVL.

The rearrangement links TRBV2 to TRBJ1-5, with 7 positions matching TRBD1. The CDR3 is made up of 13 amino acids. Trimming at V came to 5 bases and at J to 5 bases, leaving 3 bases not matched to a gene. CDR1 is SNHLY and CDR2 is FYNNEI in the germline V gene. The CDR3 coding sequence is TGTGCCAGCAGTCGGGACAGCGATCAGCCCCAGCATTTT. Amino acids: CASSRDSDQPQHF.

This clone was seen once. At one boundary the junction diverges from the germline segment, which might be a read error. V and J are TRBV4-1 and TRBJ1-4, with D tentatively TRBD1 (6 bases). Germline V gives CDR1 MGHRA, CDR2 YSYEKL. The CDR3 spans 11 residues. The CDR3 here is CASSQGGRVGF. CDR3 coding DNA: TGCGCCAGCAGCCAAGGGGGGCGCGTGGGTTTT.

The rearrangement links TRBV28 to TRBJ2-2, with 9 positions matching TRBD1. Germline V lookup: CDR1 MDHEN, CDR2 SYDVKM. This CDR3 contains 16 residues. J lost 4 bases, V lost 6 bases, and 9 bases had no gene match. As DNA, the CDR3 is TGTGCCAGCAGAATCCCCGGGACAGGGTTCACCGGGGAGCTGTTTTTT. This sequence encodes CASRIPGTGFTGELFF.

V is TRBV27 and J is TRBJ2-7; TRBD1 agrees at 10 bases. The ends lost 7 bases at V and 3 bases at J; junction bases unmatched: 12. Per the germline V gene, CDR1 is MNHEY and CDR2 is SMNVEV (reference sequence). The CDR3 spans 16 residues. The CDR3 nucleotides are TGTGCCAGCACCCCTTTCGCGGGGACAGGGGTCTACGAGCAGTACTTC. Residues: CASTPFAGTGVYEQYF.

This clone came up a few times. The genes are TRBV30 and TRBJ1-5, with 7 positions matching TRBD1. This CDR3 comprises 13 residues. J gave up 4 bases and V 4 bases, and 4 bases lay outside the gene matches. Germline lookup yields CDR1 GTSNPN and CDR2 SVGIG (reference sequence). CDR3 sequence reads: CAWKGARNQPQHF. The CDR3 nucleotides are TGTGCCTGGAAGGGGGCGCGAAATCAGCCCCAGCATTTT. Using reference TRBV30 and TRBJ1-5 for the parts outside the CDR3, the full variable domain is SQTIHQWPATLVQPVGSPLSLECTVEGTSNPNLYWYRQAAGRGLQLLFYSVGIGQISSEVPQNLSASRPQDRQFILSSKKLLLSDSGFYLCAWKGARNQPQHFGDGTRLSIL.

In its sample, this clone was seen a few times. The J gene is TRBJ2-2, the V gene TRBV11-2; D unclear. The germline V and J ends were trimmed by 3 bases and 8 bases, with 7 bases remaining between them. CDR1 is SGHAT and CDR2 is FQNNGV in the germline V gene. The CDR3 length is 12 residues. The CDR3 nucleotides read TGTGCCAGCAGCTTCCTGTGGGGGGAGCTGTTTTTT. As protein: CASSFLWGELFF.

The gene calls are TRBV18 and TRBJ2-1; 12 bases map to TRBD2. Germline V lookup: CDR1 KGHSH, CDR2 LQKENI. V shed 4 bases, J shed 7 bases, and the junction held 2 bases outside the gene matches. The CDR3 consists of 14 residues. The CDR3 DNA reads TGTGCCAGCTCACGTCTAGCGGGAGGGAATGAGCAGTTCTTC. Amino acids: CASSRLAGGNEQFF.

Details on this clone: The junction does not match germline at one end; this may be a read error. CDR3 DNA: TGTGCCAGCAGATTAGCGGGAGGGCCAGATGAGCAGTTCTTC. Its translation: CASRLAGGPDEQFF. The chain employs TRBV7-6 and TRBJ2-1, with TRBD2 matching over 11 bases. CDR3 length: 14 residues. Per the germline V gene, CDR1 is SGHVS and CDR2 is FNYEAQ.